This T cell receptor beta chain originates from a study of T cell repertoires in cytomegalovirus infection. Across the study: CMV epitopes in the study were HLA-C-restricted (recently identified) and HLA-B-restricted (well studied). CMV infection together with matching HLA type was indicated by public TCR beta signatures. Study-wide findings and caveats: CMV-specific TCR beta clonotypes restricted by HLA-C dominated the ex vivo response.

TCRdb re-derived calls from the reads in MiXCR, one entry per CDR3 protein. This table has about 360,000 distinct CDR3 sequences, approximately 35% appearing once. The CDR3 has 13 amino acids. Per germline, CDR1 MNHEY and CDR2 SVGEGT. V lost 2 bases and J 6 bases, leaving 10 bases between the germline ends. With regard to this clonotype: Its antigen is currently unknown.

This receptor was taken from a human donor in good health (CMV status not recorded). Some clones in this sample may be carry-over from other donors' samples. The J gene is TRBJ1-1, the V gene TRBV6-2 or TRBV6-3; D is uncertain. The sequencing used cultured PBMCs, collected from culture after CMV antigen stimulation. CDR3 loop: CASSYEYYPEAFF. For the CDR3, the DNA is TGTGCCAGCAGTTACGAATACTACCCTGAAGCTTTCTTT.